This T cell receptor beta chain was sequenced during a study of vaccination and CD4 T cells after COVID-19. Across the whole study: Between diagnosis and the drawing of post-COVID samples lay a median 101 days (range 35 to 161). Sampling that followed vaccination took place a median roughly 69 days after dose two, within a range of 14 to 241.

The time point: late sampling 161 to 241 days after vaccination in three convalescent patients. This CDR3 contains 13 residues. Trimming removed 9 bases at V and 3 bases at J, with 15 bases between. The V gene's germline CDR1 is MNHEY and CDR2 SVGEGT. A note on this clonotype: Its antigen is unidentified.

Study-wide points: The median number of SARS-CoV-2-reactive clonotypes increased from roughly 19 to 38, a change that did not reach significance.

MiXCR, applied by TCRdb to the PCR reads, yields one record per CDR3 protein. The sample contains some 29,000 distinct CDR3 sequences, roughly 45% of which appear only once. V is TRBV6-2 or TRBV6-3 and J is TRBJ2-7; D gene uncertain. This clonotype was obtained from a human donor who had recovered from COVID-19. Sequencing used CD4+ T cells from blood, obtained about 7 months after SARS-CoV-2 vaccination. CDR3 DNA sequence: TGTGCCAGTCAATCCCAGAAACTCTACGAGCAGTACTTC. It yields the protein CASQSQKLYEQYF.